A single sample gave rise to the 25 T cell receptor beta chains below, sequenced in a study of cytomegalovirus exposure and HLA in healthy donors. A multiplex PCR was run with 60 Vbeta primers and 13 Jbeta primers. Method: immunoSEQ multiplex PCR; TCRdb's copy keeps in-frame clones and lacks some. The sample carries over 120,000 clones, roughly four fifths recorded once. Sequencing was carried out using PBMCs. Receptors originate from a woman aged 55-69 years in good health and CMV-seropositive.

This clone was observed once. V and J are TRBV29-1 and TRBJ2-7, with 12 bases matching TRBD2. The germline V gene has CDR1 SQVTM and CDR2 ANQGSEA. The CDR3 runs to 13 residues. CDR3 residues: CTASGRAGHEQYF. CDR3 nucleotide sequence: TGCACCGCTAGCGGGAGGGCAGGCCACGAGCAGTACTTC.

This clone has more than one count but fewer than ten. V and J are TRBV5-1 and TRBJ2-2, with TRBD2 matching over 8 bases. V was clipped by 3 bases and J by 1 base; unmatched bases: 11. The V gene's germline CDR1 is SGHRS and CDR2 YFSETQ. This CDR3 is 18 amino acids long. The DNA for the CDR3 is TGCGCCAGCAGCTCCCCCTTGGGTCTAGCGGGGAACACCGGGGAGCTGTTTTTT. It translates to CASSSPLGLAGNTGELFF.

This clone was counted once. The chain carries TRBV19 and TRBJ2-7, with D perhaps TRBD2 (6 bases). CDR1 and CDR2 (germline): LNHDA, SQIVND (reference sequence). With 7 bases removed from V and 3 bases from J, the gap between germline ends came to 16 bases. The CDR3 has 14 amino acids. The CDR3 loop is CASKWTGESYEQYF. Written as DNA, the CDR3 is TGTGCCAGTAAGTGGACGGGAGAAAGCTACGAGCAGTACTTC.

The CDR3 here is CATSRWTGGAYGYTF. CDR3 sequence (DNA): TGTGCCACCAGTAGATGGACAGGGGGCGCCTATGGCTACACCTTC. The V gene is TRBV15, the J gene TRBJ1-2, with 11 bases fitting TRBD1. The CDR3 sequence is 15 residues long. Germline V CDR1 and CDR2: LNHNV, YYDKDF (reference sequence). V lost 6 bases, J lost 4 bases, and 7 bases stayed unmatched.

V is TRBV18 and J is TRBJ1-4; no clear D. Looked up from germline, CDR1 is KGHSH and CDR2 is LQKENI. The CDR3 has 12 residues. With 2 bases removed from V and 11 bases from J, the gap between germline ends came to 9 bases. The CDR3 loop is CASSPIGEKLFF. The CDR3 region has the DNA TGTGCCAGCTCACCAATCGGAGAGAAACTGTTTTTT. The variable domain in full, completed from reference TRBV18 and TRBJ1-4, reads NAGVMQNPRHLVRRRGQEARLRCSPMKGHSHVYWYRQLPEEGLKFMVYLQKENIIDESGMPKERFSAEFPKEGPSILRIQQVVRGDSAAYFCASSPIGEKLFFGSGTQLSVL.

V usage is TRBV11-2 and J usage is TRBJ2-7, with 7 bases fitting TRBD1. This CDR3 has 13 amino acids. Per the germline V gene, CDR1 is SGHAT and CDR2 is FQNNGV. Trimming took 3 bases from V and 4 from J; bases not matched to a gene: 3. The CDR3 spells CASSLPGGYEQYF. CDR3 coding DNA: TGTGCCAGCAGCTTGCCAGGGGGATACGAGCAGTACTTC.

The CDR3 DNA follows: TGTGCCAGCAGCCCCCAAACCAACCACAGGGGCGGAAACGAGCAGTACTTC. It is translated as CASSPQTNHRGGNEQYF. The chain carries TRBV7-2 and TRBJ2-7; 7 bases line up with TRBD1. This CDR3 comprises 17 residues. CDR1 and CDR2 from the germline V gene are SGHTA and FQGNSA. Unmatched junction bases numbered 18, after V lost 5 bases and J lost 5 bases.

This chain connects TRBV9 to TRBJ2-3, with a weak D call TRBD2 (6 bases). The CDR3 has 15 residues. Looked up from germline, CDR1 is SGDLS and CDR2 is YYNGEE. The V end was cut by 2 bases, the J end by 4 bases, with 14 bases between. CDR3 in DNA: TGTGCCAGCAGCGTGACTAGTATCAAGGCAGATACGCAGTATTTT. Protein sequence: CASSVTSIKADTQYF.

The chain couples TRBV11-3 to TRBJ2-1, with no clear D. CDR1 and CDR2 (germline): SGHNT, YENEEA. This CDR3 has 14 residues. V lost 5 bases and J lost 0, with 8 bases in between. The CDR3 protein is CASSISNSYNEQFF. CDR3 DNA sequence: TGTGCCAGCAGCATCAGTAACTCCTACAATGAGCAGTTCTTC.

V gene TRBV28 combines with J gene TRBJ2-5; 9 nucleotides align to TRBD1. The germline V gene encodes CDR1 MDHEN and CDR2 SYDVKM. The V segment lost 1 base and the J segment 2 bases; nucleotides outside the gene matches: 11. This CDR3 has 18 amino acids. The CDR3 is CASSLFGTGKAVQETQYF. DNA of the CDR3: TGTGCCAGCAGTTTATTTGGGACAGGGAAGGCCGTTCAAGAGACCCAGTACTTC.

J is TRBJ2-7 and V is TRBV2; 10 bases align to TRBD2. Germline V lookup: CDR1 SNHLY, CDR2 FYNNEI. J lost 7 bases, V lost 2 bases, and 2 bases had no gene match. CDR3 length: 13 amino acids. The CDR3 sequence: CASSELAGDEQYF. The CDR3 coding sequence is TGTGCCAGCAGTGAACTAGCGGGAGATGAGCAGTACTTC.

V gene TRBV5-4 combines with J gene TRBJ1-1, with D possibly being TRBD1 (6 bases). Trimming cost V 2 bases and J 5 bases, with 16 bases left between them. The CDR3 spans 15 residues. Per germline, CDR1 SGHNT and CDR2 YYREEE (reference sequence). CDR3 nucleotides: TGTGCCAGCAGCTTCAGGGAGACAGGTGAAACTGAAGCTTTCTTT. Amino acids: CASSFRETGETEAFF.

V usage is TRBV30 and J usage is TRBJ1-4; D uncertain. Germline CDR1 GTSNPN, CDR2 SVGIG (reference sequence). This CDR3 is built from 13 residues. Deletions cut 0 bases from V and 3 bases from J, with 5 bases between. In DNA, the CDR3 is TGTGCCTGGAGTGTACGAGCTAATGAAAAACTGTTTTTT. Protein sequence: CAWSVRANEKLFF.

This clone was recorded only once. In nucleotides, the CDR3 is TGTGCCAGCAGTTTATTGGGTGGAGGGGGCGATACGCAGTATTTT. As protein: CASSLLGGGGDTQYF. The V gene is TRBV28, the J gene TRBJ2-3; D perhaps matches TRBD1 (7 bases). With 1 base removed from V and 6 bases from J, the gap between germline ends came to 14 bases. The CDR3 extends over 15 amino acids. Germline CDR1 MDHEN, CDR2 SYDVKM.

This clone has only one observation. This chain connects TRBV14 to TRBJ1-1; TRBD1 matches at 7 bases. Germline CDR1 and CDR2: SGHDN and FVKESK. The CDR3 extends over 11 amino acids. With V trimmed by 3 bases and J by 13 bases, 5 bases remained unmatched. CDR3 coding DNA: TGTGCCAGCAGCCAGGGGACAGCTCATTTCTTT. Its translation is CASSQGTAHFF.

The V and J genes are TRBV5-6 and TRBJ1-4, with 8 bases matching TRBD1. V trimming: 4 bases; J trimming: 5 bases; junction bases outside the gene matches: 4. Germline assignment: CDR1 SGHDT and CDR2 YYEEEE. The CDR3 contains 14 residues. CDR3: CASSRTGLNEKLFF. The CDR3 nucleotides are TGTGCCAGCAGCCGGACAGGGTTGAATGAAAAACTGTTTTTT.

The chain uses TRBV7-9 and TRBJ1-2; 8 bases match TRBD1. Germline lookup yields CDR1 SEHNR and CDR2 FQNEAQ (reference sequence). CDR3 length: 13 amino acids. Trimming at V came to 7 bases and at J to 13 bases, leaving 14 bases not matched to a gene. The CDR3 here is CASTLGDRMDVTF. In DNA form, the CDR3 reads TGTGCCAGCACTTTGGGGGACAGGATGGATGTCACCTTC.

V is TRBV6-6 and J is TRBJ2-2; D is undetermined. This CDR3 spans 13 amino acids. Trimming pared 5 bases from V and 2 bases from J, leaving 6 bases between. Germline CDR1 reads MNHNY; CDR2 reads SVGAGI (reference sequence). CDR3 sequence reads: CASSPTNTGELFF. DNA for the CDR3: TGTGCCAGCAGTCCAACAAACACCGGGGAGCTGTTTTTT.

The CDR3 coding sequence is TGTGCCAGCAGCTTAGTAAGGGGTGTTGGAAACACCATATATTTT. Translating it yields CASSLVRGVGNTIYF. The gene calls are TRBV7-6 and TRBJ1-3; a weak D match, TRBD1 (5 bases). This CDR3 is 15 amino acids long. Trimming cost V 1 base and J 3 bases, with 10 bases left between them. Germline V gene lookup returns CDR1 SGHVS and CDR2 FNYEAQ.

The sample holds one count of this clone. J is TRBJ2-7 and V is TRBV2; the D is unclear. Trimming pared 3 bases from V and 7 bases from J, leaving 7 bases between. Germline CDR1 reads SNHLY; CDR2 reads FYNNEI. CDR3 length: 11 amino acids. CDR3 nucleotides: TGTGCCAGCAGTGATGTTTTAGAGCAGTACTTC. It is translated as CASSDVLEQYF.

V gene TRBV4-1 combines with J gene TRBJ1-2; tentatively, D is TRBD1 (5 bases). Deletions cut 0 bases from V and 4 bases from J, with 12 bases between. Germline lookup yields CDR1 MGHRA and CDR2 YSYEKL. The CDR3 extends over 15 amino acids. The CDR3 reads CASSQDRATIYGYTF. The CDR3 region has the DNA TGCGCCAGCAGCCAAGACAGGGCAACTATCTATGGCTACACCTTC.

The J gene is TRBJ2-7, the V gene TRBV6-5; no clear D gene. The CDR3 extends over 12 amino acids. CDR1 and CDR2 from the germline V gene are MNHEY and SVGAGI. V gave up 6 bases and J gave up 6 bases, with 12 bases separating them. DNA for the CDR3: TGTGCCAGCAGCCGGAGCGACGGCGAGCAGTACTTC. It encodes CASSRSDGEQYF.

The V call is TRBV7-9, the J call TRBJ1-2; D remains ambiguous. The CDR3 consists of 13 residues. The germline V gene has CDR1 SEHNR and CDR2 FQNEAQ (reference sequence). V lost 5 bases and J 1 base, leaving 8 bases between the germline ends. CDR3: CASSLQNNYGYTF. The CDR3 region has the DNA TGTGCCAGCAGCCTACAGAATAACTATGGCTACACCTTC. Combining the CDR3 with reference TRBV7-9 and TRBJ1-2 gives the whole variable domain DTGVSQNPRHKITKRGQNVTFRCDPISEHNRLYWYRQTLGQGPEFLTYFQNEAQLEKSRLLSDRFSAERPKGSFSTLEIQRTEQGDSAMYLCASSLQNNYGYTFGSGTRLTVV.

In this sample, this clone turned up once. The CDR3 protein is CASSAHTGLGGYTF. The CDR3 DNA follows: TGTGCCAGCAGTGCCCATACAGGGTTAGGAGGCTACACCTTC. The chain couples TRBV6-4 to TRBJ1-2; a weak D match, TRBD1 (6 bases). V dropped 4 bases and J dropped 8 bases, with 17 bases sitting between them. The CDR3 is 14 amino acids. CDR1 is MRHNA and CDR2 is SNTAGT in the germline V gene.

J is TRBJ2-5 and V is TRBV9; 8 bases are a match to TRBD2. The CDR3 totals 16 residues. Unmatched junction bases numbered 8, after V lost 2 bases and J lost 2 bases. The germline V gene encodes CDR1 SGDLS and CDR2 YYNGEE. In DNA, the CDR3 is TGTGCCAGCAGCGTTGGACTAGCATCGGTACAAGAGACCCAGTACTTC. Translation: CASSVGLASVQETQYF.